This T cell receptor beta chain was found in a study of T cells after posttransplantation cyclophosphamide. Cells defined as naive were viable CD3+CD4+ or CD3+CD8+ and CCR7+CD45RA+CD45RO-CD95-CD27+CD28+. Regarding this clone: What it binds is unknown.

Here immunoSEQ multiplex PCR was the method, and the copy in TCRdb shows in-frame clones only, minus some. This sample carries approximately 17,000 clones, 94% of them seen once, and the ten largest clones take 0.27%. The V gene's germline CDR1 is MNHEY and CDR2 SMNVEV (reference sequence). The CDR3 extends over 13 amino acids. The junction had 6 bases not matched to a gene; V was cut back by 4 bases and J by 10 bases. The study's findings and limits: After PTCy, TRB diversity resembled that of CNI/methotrexate controls.

The chain carries TRBV27 and TRBJ2-1; 8 bases fit TRBD2. The TCR was taken from a woman aged 45 to 65 in good health and a related stem cell transplant donor. Input material: naive CD4+ T cells sorted from blood. CDR3 nucleotides: TGTGCCAGCAGTTATAGACGGACTAGCGAGCAGTTCTTC. Its protein product is CASSYRRTSEQFF.